A selection of T cell receptor beta chains follows, all from one sample in a study of regulatory T cells in long-lasting Graves disease. One entry per CDR3 protein, called by TCRdb with MiXCR from the multiplex PCR reads. The sample lists 580,000 or so distinct CDR3 sequences, 15% to 20% occurring once. This same sample was also taken into another study, of T cells in Graves' hyperthyroidism and ophthalmopathy.

The sequencing used peripheral blood mononuclear cells (PBMCs), collected at new diagnosis, from a patient treated with antithyroid drugs. The receptors stem from a man aged 18 to 30 with Graves disease. Each CDR3 is given with its conserved first and last residue. D genes are given only for firm matches. For some rows the clone size is stated as once, few or many, or as a class when expanded; others skip it.

TRBV7-9	TRBD2	TRBJ2-3	-	TGTGCCAGTAGTGGAACTAGCGGGAGGGACTGGGATACGCAGTATTTT	CASSGTSGRDWDTQYF
TRBV2	-	TRBJ1-4	-	TGTGCCAGCAGTGGACAAATCAGTACCCTGTTTTTT	CASSGQISTLFF
TRBV2	-	TRBJ1-3	few	TGTGCCAGCAGTGAGTTGGGTTTCTCTGGAAACACCATATATTTT	CASSELGFSGNTIYF
TRBV7-3	-	TRBJ2-2	few	TGTGCCAGCAGCTTAGGGGCCCACTCGGGGGAGCTGTTTTTT	CASSLGAHSGELFF
TRBV3-1	TRBD1	TRBJ1-1	many	TGTGCCAGCAGCCGATCACAGGGGTCCACTGAAGCTTTCTTT	CASSRSQGSTEAFF
TRBV14	-	TRBJ1-1	few	TGTGCCAGCAGCCAAGATCGTCGGAGGGTTGCTTTCTTT	CASSQDRRRVAFF
TRBV5-1	TRBD1	TRBJ2-1	many	TGCGCCAGCACTCTACGAGGGGGCTTTGAGCAGTTCTTC	CASTLRGGFEQFF
TRBV20-1	-	TRBJ1-1	many	TGCAGTGCTCCAAGCACGAACAGGAACACTGAAGCTTTCTTT	CSAPSTNRNTEAFF
TRBV20-1	TRBD2	TRBJ2-1	many	TGCAGTGCTAGAGAACCTAGCGGGGTATACAATGAGCAGTTCTTC	CSAREPSGVYNEQFF
TRBV27	TRBD1	TRBJ1-5	many	TGTGCCAGCAGGCCGGGACAGAGCAATCAGCCCCAGCATTTT	CASRPGQSNQPQHF
TRBV7-9	-	TRBJ2-4	few	TGTGCCGTAGGAAGGCGGGATGGCCTCAAAAACATTCAGTACTTC	CAVGRRDGLKNIQYF
TRBV9	-	TRBJ2-2	-	TGTGCCAGCCAAGCGTGGGACACCGGGGAGCTGTTTTTT	CASQAWDTGELFF
TRBV28	-	TRBJ1-2	-	TGTGCCAGCACCCCACAGGGTTTGCATGGCTACACCTTC	CASTPQGLHGYTF
TRBV28	-	TRBJ1-5	-	TGTGCCAGCAGTGTAAATCGCAGGGGCCAGCCCCAGCATTTT	CASSVNRRGQPQHF
TRBV20-1	-	TRBJ1-1	many	TGCAGTGCTAACCCTCTTATCACTGAAGCTTTCTTT	CSANPLITEAFF
TRBV6-1	TRBD2	TRBJ2-3	many	TGTGCCAGCAGTAAACGTCGACTAGCGAGTGAGGATACGCAGTATTTT	CASSKRRLASEDTQYF
TRBV7-3	TRBD1	TRBJ1-1	many	TGTGCCAGCAGCCCGGACAGGGACACTGAAGCTTTCTTT	CASSPDRDTEAFF
TRBV11-2	TRBD2	TRBJ2-1	many	TGTGCCAGCAGCTTTCTAACGGGAGGGCCGGGGAATGAGCAGTTCTTC	CASSFLTGGPGNEQFF
TRBV20-1	-	TRBJ1-6	few	TGCAGTGCTACCCCTGATTATAATTCACCCCTCCACTTT	CSATPDYNSPLHF
TRBV7-9	TRBD1	TRBJ2-7	many	TGTGCCAGCAGCCTCGGGACAGGGGGGCATAGCGCCGAGCAGTACTTC	CASSLGTGGHSAEQYF
TRBV27	-	TRBJ2-1	many	TGTGCCAGCATTTCTTCCGGGACCGGGAATTACAATGAGCAGTTCTTC	CASISSGTGNYNEQFF
TRBV20-1	TRBD1	TRBJ2-7	few	TGCAGTGTGACCGGGACAGACTCCTACGAGCAGTACTTC	CSVTGTDSYEQYF
TRBV6-2/TRBV6-3	TRBD1	TRBJ2-1	few	TGTGCCAGCAGTCCGGCGGGACAGGGTGTCAATGAGCAGTTCTTC	CASSPAGQGVNEQFF
TRBV5-1	-	TRBJ2-7	-	TGCGCCAGCAGCCCAACAGGGATCCTCCCCTACGAGCAGTACTTC	CASSPTGILPYEQYF
TRBV12-3/TRBV12-4	TRBD2	TRBJ2-5	few	TGTGCCAGCAGTCCGCGGGCTAGCGGGGGGAGAGGAGAGACCCAGTACTTC	CASSPRASGGRGETQYF
TRBV6-1	TRBD1	TRBJ2-7	many	TGTGCCAGCAGCATCCCCAGGACAGGGAGCTCCTACGAGCAGTACTTC	CASSIPRTGSSYEQYF
TRBV5-1	TRBD1	TRBJ1-6	-	TGCGCCAGCAGCTTGATGGCAGGGGGCGATAATTCACCCCTCCACTTT	CASSLMAGGDNSPLHF
TRBV10-1	TRBD1	TRBJ2-5	many	TGCGCCAGCAGTCCCGGGACAGGGGGGACTCAAGAGACCCAGTACTTC	CASSPGTGGTQETQYF
TRBV18	TRBD1	TRBJ2-5	many	TGTGCCAGCTCACCGCAGGGGGCAGAGGAGACCCAGTACTTC	CASSPQGAEETQYF
TRBV6-5	-	TRBJ1-1	once	TGTGCCAGCAGTTCGCGGCGGCAGAACACTGAAGCTTTCTTT	CASSSRRQNTEAFF
TRBV27	-	TRBJ1-2	-	TGTGCCAGCAGTAACAGGTGGGCGAGTGGCTACACCTTC	CASSNRWASGYTF
TRBV7-9	-	TRBJ2-7	many	TGTGCCAGCAGCTTAGCGCTCGCGCCCTACGAGCAGTACTTC	CASSLALAPYEQYF
TRBV30	-	TRBJ2-1	-	TGTGCCTGGAGTGTACCCAAAAGGTACAATGAGCAGTTCTTC	CAWSVPKRYNEQFF
TRBV4-2	TRBD2	TRBJ2-1	-	TGTGCCAGCAGCCGTATGCGGGGACTAGCGGGAGTAGGTGAGCAGTTCTTC	CASSRMRGLAGVGEQFF
TRBV12-3/TRBV12-4	TRBD1	TRBJ2-1	many	TGTGCCAGCAGGCCAGGGGGCGCACTAGTCGATGAGCAGTTCTTC	CASRPGGALVDEQFF
TRBV2	-	TRBJ2-7	once	TGTGCCAGCAGTGCTTGGGCCTCCTACAAGCAGTACTTC	CASSAWASYKQYF
TRBV27	-	TRBJ2-1	-	TGTGCCAGCAATTTAGCTCGGGGGAGCTCCTACAATGAGCAGTTCTTC	CASNLARGSSYNEQFF
TRBV6-2/TRBV6-3	-	TRBJ1-5	-	TGTGCCAGCAGTTACGAGAGAAATCAGCCCCAGCATTTT	CASSYERNQPQHF
TRBV7-2	-	TRBJ2-7	-	TGTGCCAGCAGCTTACGGATGACAGGCCCCTACGAGCAGTACTTC	CASSLRMTGPYEQYF
TRBV12-5	-	TRBJ2-3	many	TGTGCTAGTGGTTTGGTAATCGGGGGAACAGATACGCAGTATTTT	CASGLVIGGTDTQYF
TRBV30	-	TRBJ2-3	few	TGTGCCTGGACCCCTATTGATACGCAGTATTTT	CAWTPIDTQYF
TRBV6-1	-	TRBJ1-2	few	TGTGCCAGCCGTCGGAACTATGGCTACACCTTC	CASRRNYGYTF
TRBV6-1	-	TRBJ2-1	many	TGTGCCAGCAGGACTCCGGGATCACGGGCCTACAATGAGCAGTTCTTC	CASRTPGSRAYNEQFF
TRBV4-1	-	TRBJ2-3	few	TGCGCCAGCAGCCGGTTCTCTTCGACTAGCACAGATACGCAGTATTTT	CASSRFSSTSTDTQYF
TRBV11-2	TRBD1	TRBJ2-3	many	TGTGCCAGCAGCTCCCGGGACAGGGGCACAGATACGCAGTATTTT	CASSSRDRGTDTQYF
TRBV6-1	-	TRBJ1-5	many	TGTGCCAGCAAACCAAGCGAACAGTTCCAGCCCCAGCATTTT	CASKPSEQFQPQHF
TRBV24-1	-	TRBJ2-2	many	TGTGCCACCAGTGCCCGAGGGCAAGGCACCGGGGAGCTGTTTTTT	CATSARGQGTGELFF
TRBV4-1	-	TRBJ1-5	few	TGCGCCAGCAGCCAAGGACGGGGGCGCAGCAATCAGCCCCGGCATTTT	CASSQGRGRSNQPRHF
TRBV28	-	TRBJ1-1	many	TGTGCCAGCAGACTTGGACAACTGAACACTGAAGCTTTCTTT	CASRLGQLNTEAFF
TRBV7-8	TRBD1	TRBJ1-2	many	TGTGCCAGCAGCACCCGGACAGGGATCTATGGCTACACCTTC	CASSTRTGIYGYTF
TRBV6-2/TRBV6-3	-	TRBJ2-1	few	TGTGCCAGCAGTTACTCTCCTAGCTCCGGTGAGCAGTTCTTC	CASSYSPSSGEQFF
TRBV12-3/TRBV12-4	-	TRBJ1-1	few	TGTGCCAGCAGTTTGTCCAGTCTGGCTTTCTTT	CASSLSSLAFF
TRBV3-1	-	TRBJ2-3	-	TGTGCCAGCAGCCAAGCGGGAAGGCAGTATTTT	CASSQAGRQYF
TRBV2	-	TRBJ1-2	many	TGTGCCAGCAGGGGAAACAGGAACTACTCTAACTATGGCTACACCTTC	CASRGNRNYSNYGYTF